Below are 16 T cell receptor beta chains sequenced from a single sample in a study of blood T cell repertoires in COVID-19. The method was immunoSEQ multiplex PCR; TCRdb's version includes in-frame clones alone and lacks a portion of them. Of about 170,000 clones in the sample, roughly nine tenths were seen once. The sample comprised peripheral blood. These receptors all come from a woman aged 60-70 years with COVID-19, enrolled during active disease.

This clone was observed once. This sample includes further DNA sequences coding for the same CDR3. The CDR3 nucleotides read TGTGCCTGGAGTGTTCTAGATGAGCAGTTCTTC. Its translation: CAWSVLDEQFF. J is TRBJ2-1 and V is TRBV30; D gene unclear. Trimming took off 0 bases at V and 8 bases at J, with 5 bases between the two ends. Germline loops: CDR1 GTSNPN, CDR2 SVGIG (reference sequence). The CDR3 covers 11 residues.

This chain uses TRBV7-2 with TRBJ2-1, with unresolved D. Trimming shortened V by 5 bases and J by 9 bases, and 20 bases separated the two germline ends. CDR3 length: 15 residues. Germline-derived CDR1 and CDR2 are SGHTA and FQGNSA. The chain's CDR3 is CASSPPGPRRGEQFF. The CDR3 DNA reads TGTGCCAGCAGCCCCCCGGGTCCCCGACGCGGTGAGCAGTTCTTC.

Of note for this clone: Different DNA sequences within this sample yield the same CDR3. This chain connects TRBV19 to TRBJ2-3; D unresolved. The CDR3 runs to 13 residues. Per germline, CDR1 LNHDA and CDR2 SQIVND (reference sequence). V dropped 2 bases and J dropped 1 base, with 4 bases sitting between them. CDR3 nucleotide sequence: TGTGCCAGTAGTATAACGGGCACAGATACGCAGTATTTT. It codes for CASSITGTDTQYF. The full variable domain, with the rest looked up from reference TRBV19 and TRBJ2-3, is DGGITQSPKYLFRKEGQNVTLSCEQNLNHDAMYWYRQDPGQGLRLIYYSQIVNDFQKGDIAEGYSVSREKKESFPLTVTSAQKNPTAFYLCASSITGTDTQYFGPGTRLTVL.

J is TRBJ1-1 and V is TRBV27; 8 bases map to TRBD1. With 6 bases clipped from V and 4 bases from J, the junction kept 19 bases outside the gene matches. The germline V gene encodes CDR1 MNHEY and CDR2 SMNVEV (reference sequence). CDR3 length equals 18 residues. The CDR3 DNA reads as TGTGCCAGCAGGATTGGCGCTTCAGGGGGCTCGTTGGGCACTGAAGCTTTCTTT. It encodes CASRIGASGGSLGTEAFF.

This CDR3 is CATSDPGQGRGYEQYF. The CDR3 nucleotides read TGTGCCACCAGTGATCCGGGACAGGGAAGAGGGTACGAGCAGTACTTC. The chain joins TRBV24-1 to TRBJ2-7; 9 bases match TRBD1. CDR3 length equals 16 residues. Per germline, CDR1 KGHDR and CDR2 SFDVKD. V lost 3 bases to trimming and J lost 4 bases; unmatched junction nucleotides: 9.

The chain employs TRBV15 and TRBJ2-3; a weak D match, TRBD2 (6 bases). The V gene lost 6 bases and the J gene lost 2 bases, with 15 bases spanning the gap. The CDR3 consists of 15 residues. The germline V gene encodes CDR1 LNHNV and CDR2 YYDKDF (reference sequence). The CDR3 sequence: CATSSARGFTDTQYF. In DNA form, the CDR3 reads TGTGCCACCAGTAGCGCGCGGGGCTTCACAGATACGCAGTATTTT.

This clone was found once. The gene calls are TRBV19 and TRBJ1-2, with 7 positions matching TRBD1. Germline CDR1 and CDR2: LNHDA and SQIVND (reference sequence). V lost 3 bases, J lost 7 bases, and 17 bases stayed unmatched. CDR3 size: 17 residues. DNA for the CDR3: TGTGCCAGTAGTATCCCCAGGGGGGTAGCCTCTTCGGGTGGCTACACCTTC. This encodes CASSIPRGVASSGGYTF.

The DNA for the CDR3 is TGTGCCACCACCGACAGGGTGGTCACTGAAGCTTTCTTT. Translating gives CATTDRVVTEAFF. V is TRBV10-3 and J is TRBJ1-1, with TRBD1 matching over 7 bases. The CDR3 length is 13 residues. V lost 10 bases to trimming and J lost 4 bases; unmatched junction nucleotides: 9. Looked up from germline, CDR1 is ENHRY and CDR2 is SYGVKD.

The chain carries TRBV27 and TRBJ2-5; 7 nucleotides line up with TRBD1. CDR1 is MNHEY, CDR2 SMNVEV, per germline (reference sequence). This CDR3 is 14 amino acids long. J was trimmed by 5 bases and V by 4 bases; bases with no gene match: 7. CDR3 protein: CASSYTGQWETQYF. In nucleotides, the CDR3 is TGTGCCAGCAGTTATACGGGACAGTGGGAGACCCAGTACTTC.

The rearrangement joins TRBV19 to TRBJ1-2; 7 bases map to TRBD1. J was trimmed by 6 bases and V by 6 bases; bases with no gene match: 16. The germline CDR1 and CDR2 sequences are LNHDA and SQIVND (reference sequence). The CDR3 totals 16 residues. CDR3 sequence (DNA): TGTGCCAGTAGGACCATTGACAAGGGGGCAATGGATGGCTACACCTTC. Protein: CASRTIDKGAMDGYTF.

Details on this clone: At one end the junction does not follow the germline gene, possibly because of a read error. V gene TRBV7-2 combines with J gene TRBJ2-7; D unresolved. Germline V CDR1 and CDR2: SGHTA, FQGNSA. The CDR3 is made up of 13 amino acids. DNA for the CDR3: TGTGCCAGCAGCTTAGTCGGGTCGAGGCTAGGAAGGTTC. It codes for CASSLVGSRLGRF.

This clone has more than one count but fewer than ten. The gene calls are TRBV28 and TRBJ1-5, with 8 nucleotides matching TRBD1. V dropped 6 bases and J dropped 5; count of bases not matched to a gene: 6. The CDR3 loop spans 14 amino acids. CDR1 and CDR2 from the germline V gene are MDHEN and SYDVKM. CDR3 DNA: TGTGCCAGCAGCCCCGACAGGGGATATCAGCCCCAGCATTTT. Translating it yields CASSPDRGYQPQHF.

The genes are TRBV19 and TRBJ1-4; D is possibly TRBD1 (6 bases). Trimming shortened V by 7 bases and J by 5 bases, and 20 bases separated the two germline ends. This CDR3 is built from 16 residues. The germline V gene has CDR1 LNHDA and CDR2 SQIVND (reference sequence). The CDR3 DNA sequence: TGTGCCAGTAAGGGAGATTTCAGGGGAGCGAATGAAAAACTGTTTTTT. This translates into CASKGDFRGANEKLFF.

DNA of the CDR3: TGTGCCAGCAGCGACAATCAGGGGCCGGGGCAGCCCCAGCATTTT. Translated, it gives CASSDNQGPGQPQHF. The chain recombines TRBV3-1 (or the pseudogene TRBV3-2) with TRBJ1-5; tentatively, D is TRBD1 (6 bases). The germline CDR1 and CDR2 sequences are LGHDT and YNNKEL (reference sequence). V was cut by 5 bases and J by 7 bases, with 18 bases left in between. CDR3 length: 15 amino acids.

V and J are TRBV7-6 and TRBJ2-1; tentative D call: TRBD2 (5 bases). The V end was cut by 1 base, the J end by 15 bases, with 13 bases between. The CDR3 spans 12 residues. Germline CDR1 and CDR2: SGHVS and FNYEAQ. In DNA form, the CDR3 reads TGTGCCAGCAGCTTAGTTGATGACGAGGGGTTCTTC. It specifies CASSLVDDEGFF.

This chain joins TRBV6-6 and TRBJ1-2; 7 bases match TRBD1. The length of the CDR3 is 13 residues. The junction had 6 bases not matched to a gene; V was cut back by 5 bases and J by 6 bases. Germline CDR1 reads MNHNY; CDR2 reads SVGAGI (reference sequence). In DNA form, the CDR3 reads TGTGCCAGCAGTCTGACAGGGCTTGATGGCTACACCTTC. Its translation: CASSLTGLDGYTF.